The clone carrying this T cell receptor (beta chain) was recorded many times. The antigen is undetermined. Stable Graves' hyperthyroidism meant no ophthalmopathy progression within 18 months. Recently diagnosed hyperthyroidism of less than 2 months' duration affected patients aged 18 to 65. Clinical symptoms, serum thyroxine and TRAb, thyroid ultrasound and orbital computed tomography were used for the diagnoses. This sample is drawn from a study of T cells in Graves' hyperthyroidism and ophthalmopathy. Findings of the study overall: Ophthalmopathy and stable hyperthyroidism were separated by a 13 V-J model.

Amplified TCR beta CDR3 regions derived from RNA transcripts. Using the HTBI primer set, a first-round RT-PCR was run on the TCR CDR3. A single record per CDR3 protein comes from TCRdb applying MiXCR to the multiplex PCR reads. The sample includes under 250,000 distinct CDR3 sequences, 17% seen only once; the top ten take 50%. Sequenced material: blood. This TCR derives from a man aged 50-60 years with Graves' hyperthyroidism.

This CDR3 is CASSLQGPNEKLFF. The CDR3 nucleotides read TGTGCCAGCAGCTTACAGGGTCCTAATGAAAAACTGTTTTTT. The chain recombines TRBV7-9 with TRBJ1-4; maybe TRBD1 (5 bases). This CDR3 has 14 residues. The germline CDR1 and CDR2 sequences are SEHNR and FQNEAQ (reference sequence). Trimming shortened V by 2 bases and J by 3 bases, and 7 bases separated the two germline ends.